This T cell receptor (beta chain) derives from a study of siplizumab effects on memory and regulatory T cells. Clones were sequenced by immunoSEQ multiplex PCR, and TCRdb holds only the in-frame ones, with some missing. The sample gives about 110,000 clones, just over 90% of which show up once; 0.65% to 0.9% is in the top ten. Trimming shortened V by 5 bases and J by 2 bases, and 6 bases separated the two germline ends. The V gene's germline CDR1 is SQVTM and CDR2 ANQGSEA. The CDR3 covers 12 residues. This chain joins TRBV29-1 and TRBJ1-4; no definite D call. Source material: Tregs sorted from blood. The sequence was obtained from a human donor in good health. CDR3 sequence: CSVQGTNEKLFF. CDR3 bases: TGCAGCGTTCAAGGGACTAATGAAAAACTGTTTTTT. Full variable domain (rest looked up from reference TRBV29-1 and TRBJ1-4): SAVISQKPSRDICQRGTSLTIQCQVDSQVTMMFWYRQQPGQSLTLIATANQGSEATYESGFVIDKFPISRPNLTFSTLTVSNMSPEDSSIYLCSVQGTNEKLFFGSGTQLSVL.